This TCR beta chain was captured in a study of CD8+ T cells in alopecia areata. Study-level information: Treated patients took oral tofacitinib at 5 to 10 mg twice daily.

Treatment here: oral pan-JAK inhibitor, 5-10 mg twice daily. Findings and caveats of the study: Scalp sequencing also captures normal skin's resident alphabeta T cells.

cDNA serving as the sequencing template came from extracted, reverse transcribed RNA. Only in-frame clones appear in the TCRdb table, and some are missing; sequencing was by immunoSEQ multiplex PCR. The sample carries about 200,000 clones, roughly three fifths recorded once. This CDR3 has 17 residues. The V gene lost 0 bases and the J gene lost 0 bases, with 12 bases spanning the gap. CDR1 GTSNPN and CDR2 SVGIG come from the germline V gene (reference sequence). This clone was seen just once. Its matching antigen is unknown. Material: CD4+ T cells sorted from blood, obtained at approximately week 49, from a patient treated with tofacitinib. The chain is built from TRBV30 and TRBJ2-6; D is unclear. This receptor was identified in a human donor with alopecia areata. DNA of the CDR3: TGTGCCTGGAGTGTAAAAGTTACCTTCTCTGGGGCCAACGTCCTGACTTTC. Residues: CAWSVKVTFSGANVLTF.